Given below is one TCR beta chain in context. The sample is drawn from a study of blood T cell repertoires in COVID-19. Background on the study: There were acute and convalescent COVID-19 samples, and they came from the United States, Italy and Spain.

As processed by the authors: By means of reference gene primer amplification, nucleated cell counts were estimated. Assay: immunoSEQ multiplex PCR; the TCRdb copy retains only in-frame clones and omits some. From that table come the V and J calls and clone size; the DNA was used to work out D and trimming. Among over 120,000 clones listed, 84% were seen once. Between the trimmed V and J ends, which lost 1 base and 5 bases, there was a span of 27 bases. Germline V gene data show CDR1 as LNHDA and CDR2 as SQIVND (reference sequence). The CDR3 consists of 19 residues. The chain joins TRBV19 to TRBJ2-7, with unresolved D. Sequencing was carried out using peripheral blood. The sequence came from a human donor in a cohort sampled during active COVID-19. DNA of the CDR3: TGTGCCAGTAGTATAGTGTTCCAGGTGGGTCCTGGGCCATGGGACGAGCAGTACGTC. Translated, it gives CASSIVFQVGPGPWDEQYV.